This paragraph covers one T cell receptor (beta chain) sequence. What it recognizes is unknown. Two oligonucleotides, mixed equimolar, formed the beta constant-region primer covering TRBC1 and TRBC2. MiXCR was run by TCRdb on the UMI-ligation and nested PCR reads, yielding one entry per CDR3 protein. This table holds 120,000 to 150,000 distinct CDR3 sequences, about a sixth found once. The sample comes from a study of naive and memory T cell subsets. Notes on the study in general: Each distinct alpha or beta sequence counts as one clonotype.

In germline, CDR1 is MNHNS, CDR2 SASEGT. There are 12 residues in the CDR3. V was clipped by 8 bases and J by 1 base, with 8 bases between them. The source material was naive CD4+ T cells from blood. The genes are TRBV6-1 and TRBJ2-5; no clear D. The source of this sequence is a human donor in good health. The CDR3 DNA reads TGTGCCAGCGACGTCCGCCAAGAGACCCAGTACTTC. It encodes CASDVRQETQYF.